This T cell receptor (beta chain) was identified in a study of Graves' ophthalmopathy and Graves' hyperthyroidism. Study background: No progression to ophthalmopathy over 18 months defined stable hyperthyroidism.

The study, taken as a whole, reports: Most expanded clonotypes from thyroid (those above 0.001 frequency) were also found in blood.

This clonotype was found a few times. What it binds is unknown. Using RNA transcripts, the TCR beta CDR3 regions were amplified. Second-round multiplex PCR came after a first-round RT-PCR that employed HTBI primers. TCRdb passed the multiplex PCR reads through MiXCR, listing each CDR3 protein once. The sample contains 580,000 or so distinct CDR3 sequences, under 40% of which appear only once. Germline V CDR1 and CDR2: PRHDT, FYEKMQ (reference sequence). This CDR3 region has 14 residues. With V trimmed by 10 bases and J by 1 base, 6 bases remained unmatched. Sequences were obtained from peripheral blood or thyroid tissue (not recorded which). This rearrangement joins TRBV13 to TRBJ2-2, with 7 bases matching TRBD1. This clonotype was sampled from an adult man with Graves' hyperthyroidism. CDR3 nucleotide sequence: TGTGCCACCCCCGACAGGGAGAACACCGGGGAGCTGTTTTTT. Translating gives CATPDRENTGELFF.